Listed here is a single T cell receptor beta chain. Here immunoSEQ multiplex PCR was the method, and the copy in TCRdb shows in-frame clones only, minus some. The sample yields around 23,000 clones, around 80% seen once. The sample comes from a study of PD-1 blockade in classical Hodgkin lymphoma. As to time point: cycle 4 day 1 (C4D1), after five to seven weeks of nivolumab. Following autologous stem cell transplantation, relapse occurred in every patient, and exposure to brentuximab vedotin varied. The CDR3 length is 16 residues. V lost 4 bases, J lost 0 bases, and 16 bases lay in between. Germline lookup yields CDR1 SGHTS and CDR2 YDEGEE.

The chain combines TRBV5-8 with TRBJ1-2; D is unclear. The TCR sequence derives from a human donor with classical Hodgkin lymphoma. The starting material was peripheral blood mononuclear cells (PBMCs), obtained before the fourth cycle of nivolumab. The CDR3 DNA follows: TGTGCCAGCAGCCTGGACCAGTCCCGTACTAACTATGGCTACACCTTC. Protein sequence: CASSLDQSRTNYGYTF.